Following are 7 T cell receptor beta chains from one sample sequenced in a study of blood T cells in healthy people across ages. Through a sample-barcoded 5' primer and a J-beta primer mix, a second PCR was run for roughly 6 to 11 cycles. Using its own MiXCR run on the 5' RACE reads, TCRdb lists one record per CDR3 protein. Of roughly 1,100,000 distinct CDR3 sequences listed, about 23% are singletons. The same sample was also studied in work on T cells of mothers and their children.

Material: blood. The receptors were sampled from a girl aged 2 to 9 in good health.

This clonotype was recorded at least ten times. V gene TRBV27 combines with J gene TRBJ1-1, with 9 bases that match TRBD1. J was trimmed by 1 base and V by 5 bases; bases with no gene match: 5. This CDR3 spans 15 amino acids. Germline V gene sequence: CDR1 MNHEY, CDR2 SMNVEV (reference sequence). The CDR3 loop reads CASSLTGGGNTEAFF. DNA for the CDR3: TGTGCCAGCAGTCTCACAGGGGGCGGGAACACTGAAGCTTTCTTT.

In nucleotides, the CDR3 is TGTGCCAGCAGCCCCCTCGAGCAGTACTTC. Translation: CASSPLEQYF. V is TRBV9 and J is TRBJ2-7; unclear D gene. CDR1 is SGDLS, CDR2 YYNGEE, per germline. The CDR3 runs 10 residues. V lost 4 bases and J 6 bases, leaving 5 bases between the germline ends.

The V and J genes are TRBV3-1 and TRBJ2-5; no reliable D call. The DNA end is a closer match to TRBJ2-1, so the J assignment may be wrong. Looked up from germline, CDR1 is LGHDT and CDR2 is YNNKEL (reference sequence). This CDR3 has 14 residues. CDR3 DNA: TGTGCCAGCAGCCAAGGTCGACTCGGCAATGAGCAGTTCTTC. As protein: CASSQGRLGNEQFF.

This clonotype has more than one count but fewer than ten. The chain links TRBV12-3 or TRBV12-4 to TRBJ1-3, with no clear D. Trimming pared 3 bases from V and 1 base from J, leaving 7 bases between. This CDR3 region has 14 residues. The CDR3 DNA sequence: TGTGCCAGCAGTTTGATAGGGTCTGGAAACACCATATATTTT. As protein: CASSLIGSGNTIYF.

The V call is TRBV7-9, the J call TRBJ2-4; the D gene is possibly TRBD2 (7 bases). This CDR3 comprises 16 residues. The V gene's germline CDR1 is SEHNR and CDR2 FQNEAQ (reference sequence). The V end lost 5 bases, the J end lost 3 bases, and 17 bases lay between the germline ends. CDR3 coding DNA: TGTGCCAGCAGCCGGGGGGCGTCCGGCCTCAAAAACATTCAGTACTTC. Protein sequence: CASSRGASGLKNIQYF.

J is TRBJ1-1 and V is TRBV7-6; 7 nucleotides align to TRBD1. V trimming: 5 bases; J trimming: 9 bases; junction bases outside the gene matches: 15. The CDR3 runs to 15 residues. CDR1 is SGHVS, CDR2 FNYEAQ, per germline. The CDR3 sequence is CASSETRDSDVKAFF. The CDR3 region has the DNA TGTGCCAGCAGCGAGACAAGGGACAGTGATGTAAAAGCTTTCTTT.

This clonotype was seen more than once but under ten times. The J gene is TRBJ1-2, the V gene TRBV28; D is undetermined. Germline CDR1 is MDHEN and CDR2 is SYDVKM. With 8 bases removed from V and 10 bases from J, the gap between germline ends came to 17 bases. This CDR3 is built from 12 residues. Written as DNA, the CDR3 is TGTGCCAGCCGCCGAGCCCTTAATGACTACACCTTC. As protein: CASRRALNDYTF.